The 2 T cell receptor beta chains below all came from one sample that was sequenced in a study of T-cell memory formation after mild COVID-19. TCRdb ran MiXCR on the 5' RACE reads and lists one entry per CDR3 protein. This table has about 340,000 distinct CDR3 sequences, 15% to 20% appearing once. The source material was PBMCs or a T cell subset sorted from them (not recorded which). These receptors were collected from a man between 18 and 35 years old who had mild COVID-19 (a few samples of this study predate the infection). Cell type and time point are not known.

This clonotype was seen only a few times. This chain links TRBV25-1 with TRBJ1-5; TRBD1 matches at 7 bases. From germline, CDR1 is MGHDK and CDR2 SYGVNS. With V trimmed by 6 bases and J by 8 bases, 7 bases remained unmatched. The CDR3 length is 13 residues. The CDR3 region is CASSPTGFEPQHF. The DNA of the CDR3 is TGTGCCAGCAGCCCGACAGGGTTTGAGCCCCAGCATTTT.

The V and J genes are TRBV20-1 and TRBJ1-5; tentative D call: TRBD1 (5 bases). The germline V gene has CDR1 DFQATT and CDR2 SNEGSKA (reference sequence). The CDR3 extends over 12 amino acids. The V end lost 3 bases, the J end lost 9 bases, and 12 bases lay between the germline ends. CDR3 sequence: CSARAGGRPQHF. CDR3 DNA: TGCAGTGCTAGGGCGGGGGGAAGGCCCCAGCATTTT.